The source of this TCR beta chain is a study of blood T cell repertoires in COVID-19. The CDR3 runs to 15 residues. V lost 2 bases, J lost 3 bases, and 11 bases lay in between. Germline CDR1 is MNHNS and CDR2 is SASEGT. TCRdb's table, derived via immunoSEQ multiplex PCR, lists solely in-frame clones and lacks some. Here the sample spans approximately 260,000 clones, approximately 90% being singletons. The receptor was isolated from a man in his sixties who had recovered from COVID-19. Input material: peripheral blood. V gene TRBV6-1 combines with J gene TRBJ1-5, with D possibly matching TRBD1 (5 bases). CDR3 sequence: CASSEWGWNNQPQHF. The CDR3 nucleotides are TGTGCCAGCAGTGAATGGGGCTGGAACAATCAGCCCCAGCATTTT.